The next 16 T cell receptor beta chains were all read from a single sample in a study of blood T cell repertoires in COVID-19. TCRdb keeps only in-frame clones here, not all; method: immunoSEQ multiplex PCR. This sample has 23,000 or so clones, with roughly 84% found just once. Sample: peripheral blood. The receptors derive from a man in his fifties with active COVID-19.

This sequence joins TRBV21-1 and TRBJ2-7; the D call TRBD1 from the table was never checked on the DNA. TRBV21-1 is labeled a pseudogene. CDR3 length equals 16 residues. CDR3 sequence: CASSKDRWAPSYEQYF. Written as DNA, the CDR3 is TGTGCTAGCAGCAAAGACCGCTGGGCCCCTTCCTACGAGCAGTACTTC.

The V call is TRBV14, the J call TRBJ1-1; D remains unclear. Germline CDR1 is SGHDN and CDR2 is FVKESK. The germline V and J ends were trimmed by 4 bases and 4 bases, with 13 bases remaining between them. This CDR3 comprises 14 residues. For the CDR3, the DNA is TGTGCCAGCAGCCTGAAAGCCACTGGCACTGAAGCTTTCTTT. This codes for CASSLKATGTEAFF. Full variable domain (remainder filled in from reference TRBV14 and TRBJ1-1): EAGVTQFPSHSVIEKGQTVTLRCDPISGHDNLYWYRRVMGKEIKFLLHFVKESKQDESGMPNNRFLAERTGGTYSTLKVQPAELEDSGVYFCASSLKATGTEAFFGQGTRLTVV.

The gene calls are TRBV7-2 and TRBJ2-2; D unresolved. Between the trimmed V and J ends, which lost 5 bases and 1 base, there was a span of 11 bases. CDR1 is SGHTA and CDR2 is FQGNSA in the germline V gene. CDR3 length equals 15 residues. CDR3 coding DNA: TGTGCCAGCAGCCCCATCCCACAGAACACCGGGGAGCTGTTTTTT. Amino acids: CASSPIPQNTGELFF.

V gene TRBV3-1 (or the pseudogene TRBV3-2) combines with J gene TRBJ2-7; D ambiguous. CDR3 length: 13 residues. Trimming took off 2 bases at V and 0 bases at J, with 5 bases between the two ends. Germline V gene sequence: CDR1 LGHDT, CDR2 YNNKEL (reference sequence). In DNA form, the CDR3 reads TGTGCCAGCAGCCAACACAGCTCCTACGAGCAGTACTTC. Translated, it gives CASSQHSSYEQYF.

The chain combines TRBV5-4 with TRBJ2-2, with TRBD2 matching 8 bases. The CDR3 consists of 16 residues. J was trimmed by 5 bases and V by 4 bases; bases with no gene match: 10. Germline lookup yields CDR1 SGHNT and CDR2 YYREEE (reference sequence). The CDR3 loop reads CASSRRGGWGTGELFF. The CDR3 nucleotides are TGTGCCAGCAGCCGCCGGGGGGGTTGGGGAACCGGGGAGCTGTTTTTT.

This chain links TRBV5-4 with TRBJ1-2; weak D call: TRBD1 (6 bases). This CDR3 is 15 amino acids long. V was clipped by 2 bases and J by 4 bases, with 15 bases between them. Per germline, CDR1 SGHNT and CDR2 YYREEE (reference sequence). CDR3 DNA: TGTGCCAGCAGCTTCCAACTAGGACAGACCTATGGCTACACCTTC. Translation: CASSFQLGQTYGYTF.

J is TRBJ1-6 and V is TRBV29-1, with 7 bases aligning to TRBD1. Trimming took 5 bases from V and 7 from J; bases not matched to a gene: 5. This CDR3 has 13 amino acids. Germline values: CDR1 SQVTM, CDR2 ANQGSEA. CDR3 sequence: CSVRQGSNSPLHF. As DNA, the CDR3 is TGCAGCGTTAGACAGGGCTCAAATTCACCCCTCCACTTT.

This clone was observed a handful of times. The rearrangement uses TRBV6-5 and TRBJ1-6, with a possible D match to TRBD1 (6 bases). Trimming stripped 2 bases from V and 9 bases from J, with 11 bases between. The CDR3 totals 14 residues. Looked up from germline, CDR1 is MNHEY and CDR2 is SVGAGI. CDR3 loop: CASSYQQGTSPLHF. The CDR3 DNA reads TGTGCCAGCAGTTACCAACAGGGAACTTCACCCCTCCACTTT.

The V call is TRBV16, the J call TRBJ1-1, with D possibly TRBD1 on 6 matching bases. V gave up 4 bases and J gave up 5 bases, with 14 bases separating them. The CDR3 has 14 residues. Germline V lookup: CDR1 KGHSY, CDR2 FQNENV. Written as DNA, the CDR3 is TGTGCCAGCAGCCTAGGGGGAAAACGAACTGAAGCTTTCTTT. This gives the protein CASSLGGKRTEAFF.

This clone was observed a few times. The V and J genes are TRBV11-3 and TRBJ2-5; 8 bases are a match to TRBD2. Germline CDR1 SGHNT, CDR2 YENEEA. The CDR3 is 17 amino acids. The V segment lost 6 bases and the J segment 4 bases; nucleotides outside the gene matches: 16. The CDR3 region has the DNA TGTGCCAGCAGTAACTTAGGTGCGGGAGGTGCAGTAGAGACCCAGTACTTC. It translates to CASSNLGAGGAVETQYF.

J is TRBJ2-1 and V is TRBV7-2; D not certain. This CDR3 region has 13 residues. V lost 0 bases and J 13 bases, leaving 13 bases between the germline ends. Germline CDR1 is SGHTA and CDR2 is FQGNSA. This CDR3 is CASSLALRLVQFF. In DNA, the CDR3 is TGTGCCAGCAGCTTAGCTCTGCGGTTGGTACAGTTCTTC.

This clone was seen just once. The J gene is TRBJ2-7, the V gene TRBV5-8; the match to TRBD2 covers 10 bases. Germline trimming cut 4 bases from V and 3 bases from J; bases unmatched to any gene: 16. CDR1 is SGHTS and CDR2 is YDEGEE in the germline V gene. The CDR3 length is 18 residues. The CDR3 spells CASSLERLEREGRYEQYV. CDR3 sequence (DNA): TGTGCCAGCAGCCTGGAGAGACTCGAGCGGGAGGGCCGCTACGAGCAGTACGTC.

The genes are TRBV28 and TRBJ1-5; TRBD1 might be the D (5 bases). CDR3 size: 20 residues. The V and J ends lost 2 bases and 3 bases respectively, with 26 bases between them. Germline CDR1 is MDHEN and CDR2 is SYDVKM. CDR3 DNA: TGTGCCAGCAGTTTAAATTCTAAGGGGTTTGGGGCATGGTTCAATCAGCCCCAGCATTTT. Translation gives CASSLNSKGFGAWFNQPQHF.

The chain recombines TRBV19 with TRBJ2-2; D gene ambiguous. V lost 7 bases to trimming and J lost 4 bases, with 13 bases between them. Germline CDR1 is LNHDA and CDR2 is SQIVND (reference sequence). The length of the CDR3 is 14 residues. The CDR3 region is CASTETLGTGELFF. CDR3 bases: TGTGCCAGTACCGAGACTTTGGGCACCGGGGAGCTGTTTTTT.

The chain combines TRBV19 with TRBJ1-3; 8 bases line up with TRBD1. With 7 bases clipped from V and 1 base from J, the junction kept 6 bases outside the gene matches. Germline-derived CDR1 and CDR2 are LNHDA and SQIVND (reference sequence). This CDR3 region has 15 residues. CDR3 sequence reads: CASMTGVRSGNTIYF. CDR3 DNA sequence: TGTGCCAGTATGACAGGGGTCCGTTCTGGAAACACCATATATTTT. Filled out from reference TRBV19 and TRBJ1-3, the complete variable domain reads DGGITQSPKYLFRKEGQNVTLSCEQNLNHDAMYWYRQDPGQGLRLIYYSQIVNDFQKGDIAEGYSVSREKKESFPLTVTSAQKNPTAFYLCASMTGVRSGNTIYFGEGSWLTVV.

Comments on this clone: At one end, the junction sequence differs from germline, possibly due to a read error. The gene calls are TRBV7-7 and TRBJ2-1, with 7 bases identical to TRBD1. Per germline, CDR1 SSHAT and CDR2 FNYEAQ (reference sequence). This CDR3 spans 13 amino acids. The CDR3 protein is CASSLGQHNEQFF. The CDR3 DNA sequence: TGTGCTAGCAGCTTGGGACAGCACAATGAGCAGTTCTTC.